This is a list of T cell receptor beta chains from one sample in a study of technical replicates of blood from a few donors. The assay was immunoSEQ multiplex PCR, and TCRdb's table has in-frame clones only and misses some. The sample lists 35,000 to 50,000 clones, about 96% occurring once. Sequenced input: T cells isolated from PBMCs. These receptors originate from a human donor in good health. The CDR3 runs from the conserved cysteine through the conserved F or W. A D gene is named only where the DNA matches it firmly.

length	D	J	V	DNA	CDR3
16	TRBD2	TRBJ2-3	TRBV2	TGTGCCAGCAGTGAAGGGGCGGGAGGTGGCGAGTATACGCAGTATTTT	CASSEGAGGGEYTQYF
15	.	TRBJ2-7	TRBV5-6	TGTGCCAGCAGCTTGGTTTTTGGGCAGGGTTACGAGCAGTACTTC	CASSLVFGQGYEQYF
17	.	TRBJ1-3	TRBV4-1	TGCGCCAGCAGCCAAGATCAATACCAGGGTATCGGAAACACCATATATTTT	CASSQDQYQGIGNTIYF
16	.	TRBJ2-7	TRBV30	TGTGCCTGGAGTGTACGTAGAAAGATAATCACCTACGAGCAGTACTTC	CAWSVRRKIITYEQYF
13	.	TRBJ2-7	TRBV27	TGTGCCAGCAGTACTAGCTCGTCCTACGAGCAGTACTTC	CASSTSSSYEQYF
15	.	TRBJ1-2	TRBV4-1	TGCGCCAGCAGCCAAGATGTAACTGTTAACTATGGCTACACCTTC	CASSQDVTVNYGYTF
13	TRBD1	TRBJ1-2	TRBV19	TGTGCCAGTAGTAGACAGGGAGACTATGGCTACACCTTC	CASSRQGDYGYTF
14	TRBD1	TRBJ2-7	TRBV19	TGTGCCAGTAGTAACCGGGACAGACCCTACGAGCAGTACTTC	CASSNRDRPYEQYF
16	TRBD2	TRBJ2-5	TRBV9	TGTGCCAGCAGCTTAGGACTAGCGGGAGGTGTAGAGACCCAGTACTTC	CASSLGLAGGVETQYF
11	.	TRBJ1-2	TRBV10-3	TGTGCCATCAGCCAGGGTGATGGCTACACCTTC	CAISQGDGYTF